This T cell receptor beta chain emerged from a study of blood T cell repertoires in COVID-19. Background on the study: The United States, Italy and Spain were the sources of the acute and convalescent COVID-19 samples.

V was clipped by 5 bases and J by 0 bases, with 10 bases between them. CDR3 length: 14 residues. The germline V gene encodes CDR1 SGHAT and CDR2 FQNNGV. TCRdb's copy holds only in-frame clones and misses some; the assay was immunoSEQ multiplex PCR. Of roughly 230,000 clones in the sample, roughly 87% were seen once. Sequencing was performed on peripheral blood. The clonotype originates from a woman between 35 and 50 years old who had recovered from COVID-19. The J gene is TRBJ1-1, the V gene TRBV11-2, with D possibly matching TRBD1 (6 bases). The CDR3 coding sequence is TGTGCCAGCAGCGCCGGACAGCTGAACACTGAAGCTTTCTTT. It encodes CASSAGQLNTEAFF.